The following is a T cell receptor (beta chain) sequence with its context. Germline V gives CDR1 SEHNR, CDR2 FQNEAQ (reference sequence). V lost 5 bases and J lost 8, with 15 bases in between. The CDR3 sequence is 13 residues long. The record originates from a study of blood T cell repertoires in COVID-19. Study-level background: COVID-19 samples from acute and convalescent phases originated in the United States, Italy and Spain.

Participants, roughly 18 to 89 years old, spanned 25 or so US areas. Sequenced by immunoSEQ multiplex PCR; TCRdb stores in-frame clones only, minus some. The data hold 400,000 or so clones, with 90% observed a single time. The sequenced sample was PBMCs or T cells enriched from blood (not recorded which). J is TRBJ1-2 and V is TRBV7-9; the D gene is possibly TRBD1 (6 bases). The sequence was collected from a man between 18 and 35 years old who had recovered from COVID-19. The CDR3 sequence: CASSPTGSGGYTF. CDR3 DNA sequence: TGTGCCAGCAGCCCCACAGGGTCAGGCGGCTACACCTTC.